This TCR beta chain was sequenced during a study of CD8 T cells in Susac syndrome (dated by TCRdb to 2018 to 2020). A note on the overall study: Among the sequenced Susac syndrome patients, more than five had clinically active disease and about 8 were in clinical remission. At the time of blood withdrawal, Susac syndrome patients were either therapy-naive, taking corticosteroids (with some also receiving IVIg), or on IVIg alone. The study used repertoire sequencing to test whether antigen drove CD8+ T cell activation and differentiation in Susac syndrome. General study outcomes and caveats: No clonal expansion was detected in the CD4+ T cell repertoire of Susac syndrome patients. The number of individuals in the TCR sequencing and HLA analysis was recognized as being relatively small.

RNA was extracted using the RNeasy kit, and roughly 0.45 to 1 microgram was reverse transcribed with random hexamers. The immunoSEQ multiplex PCR assay, which covers 54 Vbeta and 13 Jbeta segments, was used to amplify TCR beta CDR3 regions. Bias from PCR amplification was corrected by using a synthetic template baseline for primer optimization and for computational correction. The authors' pipeline ran thus. Reads were annotated to V, D and J genes according to IMGT and were analyzed with immunoSEQ Analyzer, with only productive sequences retained. To calculate clonality, Shannon entropy was normalized by log2 of the number of productive unique sequences and then subtracted from one. For each patient and control, public and private clones were evaluated within the 100 most prevalent clones. A clone was defined as Susac-specific if it was absent from the healthy and MS cohorts, from around 960 published viral clones and from other ImmuneACCESS disease sequences. TCRdb reprocessing: public reads trimmed at Q25 with fastp, clones called with MiXCR, in-frame beta chains kept. Entries that share a CDR3 protein sequence are merged under the most common genes and DNA. TCRdb, rather than the study authors, made the V and J calls. This sample lists approximately 210,000 distinct CDR3 sequences; approximately 94% were detected once. The top ten hold 0.15% of the sample.

Peripheral blood CD8+ and CD4+ T cells from healthy donors, Susac syndrome patients and multiple sclerosis patients were profiled using high-throughput TCR beta sequencing. Susac syndrome patients met recently defined diagnostic criteria for definite or probable disease. Bulk CD8+ and CD4+ T cells were purified by magnetic negative isolation, whereas CD8+ TEMRA cells were enriched by FACS. Blood was collected in EDTA tubes and processed within 24 hours, with PBMCs isolated through density gradient centrifugation. PBMCs intended for TCR sequencing were cryopreserved in liquid nitrogen and were subsequently thawed in a 37 degrees C water bath. A purity of at least 90% was achieved for sorted or isolated CD4+, CD8+ and CD8+ TEMRA cells. Cut back by 6 bases and 1 base, the V and J ends lie 3 bases apart. The germline V gene (reference sequence) provides CDR1 DFQATT and CDR2 SNEGSKA. The CDR3 starts with the cysteine, ends with the phenylalanine, and has 11 residues. Only the CDR3 DNA is retained, 33 bases long and in frame from the first base.

With regard to this clonotype: What antigen it recognizes has not been identified. The input lacks base qualities; no much larger clone sits a single base away.

The V gene is TRBV20-1 and the J gene is TRBJ1-4; the D gene remains uncertain. This receptor was identified in a human donor with Susac syndrome. The sequenced sample consisted of CD4+ T cells from PBMCs. The sequenced DNA: TGCAGTGCCATAACTAATGAAAAACTGTTTTTT. This codes for CSAITNEKLFF.